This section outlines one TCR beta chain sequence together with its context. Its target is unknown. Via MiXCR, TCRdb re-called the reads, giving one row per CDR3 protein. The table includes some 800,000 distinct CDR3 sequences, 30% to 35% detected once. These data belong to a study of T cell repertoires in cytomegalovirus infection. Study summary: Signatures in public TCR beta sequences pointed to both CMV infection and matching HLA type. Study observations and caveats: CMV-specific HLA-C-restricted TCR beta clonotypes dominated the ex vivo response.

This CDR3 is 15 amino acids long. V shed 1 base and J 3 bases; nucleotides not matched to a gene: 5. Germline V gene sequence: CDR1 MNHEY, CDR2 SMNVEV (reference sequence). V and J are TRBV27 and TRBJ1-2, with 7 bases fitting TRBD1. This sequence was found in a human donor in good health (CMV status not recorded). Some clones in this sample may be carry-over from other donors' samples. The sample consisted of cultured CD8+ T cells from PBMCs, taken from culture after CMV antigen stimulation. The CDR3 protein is CASSLWGGTDYGYTF. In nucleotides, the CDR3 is TGTGCCAGCAGTTTATGGGGGGGGACAGACTATGGCTACACCTTC.